This TCR beta chain was recovered during a study of a mutant IDH1 vaccine in newly diagnosed glioma. Time point defined: week 35, safety follow-up. A single vaccine dose contained 300 ug of mutant IDH1 20-mer peptide, and topical imiquimod was used with it. In regard to this clone: Antigen specificity is unknown.

The CDR3 sequence is 13 residues long. Germline CDR1 MNHNS, CDR2 SASEGT. The V gene end was trimmed by 6 bases and the J gene end by 7 bases; junction bases not matched to a gene: 6. The table came from immunoSEQ multiplex PCR; TCRdb's copy has only in-frame clones and leaves some out. The sample has tens of thousands of clones; roughly 76% are singletons. This chain uses TRBV6-1 with TRBJ2-3; 8 bases are shared with TRBD1. Sample: PBMCs, taken from a glioma patient whose treatment included an IDH1 peptide vaccine. The TCR comes from a man in his forties with glioma. CDR3 coding DNA: TGTGCCAGCAGCCCTGACAGGGGAAATACGCAGTATTTT. Translating gives CASSPDRGNTQYF.